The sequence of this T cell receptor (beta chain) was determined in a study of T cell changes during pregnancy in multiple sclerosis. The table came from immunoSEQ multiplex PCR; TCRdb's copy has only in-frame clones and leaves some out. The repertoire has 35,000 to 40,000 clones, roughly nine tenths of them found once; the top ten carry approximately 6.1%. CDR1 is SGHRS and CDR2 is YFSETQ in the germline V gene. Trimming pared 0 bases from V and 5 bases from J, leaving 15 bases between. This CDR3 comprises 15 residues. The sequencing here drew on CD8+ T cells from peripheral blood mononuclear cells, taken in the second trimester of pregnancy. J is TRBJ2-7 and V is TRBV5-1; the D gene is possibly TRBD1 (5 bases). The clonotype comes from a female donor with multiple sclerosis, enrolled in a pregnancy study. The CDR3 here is CASSLVGRAVNEQYF. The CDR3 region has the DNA TGCGCCAGCAGCTTGGTCGGCAGGGCGGTCAACGAGCAGTACTTC.